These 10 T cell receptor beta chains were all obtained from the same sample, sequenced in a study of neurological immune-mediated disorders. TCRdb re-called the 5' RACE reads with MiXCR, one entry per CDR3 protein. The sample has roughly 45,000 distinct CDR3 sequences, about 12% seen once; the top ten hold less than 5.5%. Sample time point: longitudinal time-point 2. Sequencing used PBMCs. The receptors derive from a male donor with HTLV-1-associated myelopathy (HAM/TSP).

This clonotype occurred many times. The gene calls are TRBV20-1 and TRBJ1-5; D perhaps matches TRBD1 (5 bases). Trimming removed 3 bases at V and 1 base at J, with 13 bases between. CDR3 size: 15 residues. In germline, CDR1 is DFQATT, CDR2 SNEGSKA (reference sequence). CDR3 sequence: CSASKGARSNQPQHF. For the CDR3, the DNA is TGCAGTGCTAGCAAAGGGGCTAGAAGCAATCAGCCCCAGCATTTT.

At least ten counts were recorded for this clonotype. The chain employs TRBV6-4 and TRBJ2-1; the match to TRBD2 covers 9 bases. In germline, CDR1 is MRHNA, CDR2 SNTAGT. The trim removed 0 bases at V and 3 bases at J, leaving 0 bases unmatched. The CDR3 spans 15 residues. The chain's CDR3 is CASSDSRGGYNEQFF. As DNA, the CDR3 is TGTGCCAGCAGTGACTCGCGGGGGGGCTACAATGAGCAGTTCTTC.

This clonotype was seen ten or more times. CDR3 DNA sequence: TGCAGTGCTAGGGGACAGTCATCCAGCGTTGAGCAGTTCTTC. Its protein is CSARGQSSSVEQFF. J is TRBJ2-1 and V is TRBV20-1; 7 bases line up with TRBD1. The CDR3 is made up of 14 amino acids. J was trimmed by 9 bases and V by 3 bases; bases with no gene match: 11. Per the germline V gene, CDR1 is DFQATT and CDR2 is SNEGSKA (reference sequence).

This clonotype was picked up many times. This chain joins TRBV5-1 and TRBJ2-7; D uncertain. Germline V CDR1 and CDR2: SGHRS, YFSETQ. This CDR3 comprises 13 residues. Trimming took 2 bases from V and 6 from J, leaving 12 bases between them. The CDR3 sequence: CASSFNMPSEQYF. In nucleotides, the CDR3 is TGCGCCAGCAGCTTTAACATGCCCTCCGAGCAGTACTTC.

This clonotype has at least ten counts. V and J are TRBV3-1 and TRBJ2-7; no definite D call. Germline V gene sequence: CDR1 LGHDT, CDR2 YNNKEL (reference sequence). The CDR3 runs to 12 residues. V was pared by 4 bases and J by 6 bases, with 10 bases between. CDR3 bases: TGTGCCAGCAGCCCAGCGTCCGGCGAGCAGTACTTC. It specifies CASSPASGEQYF.

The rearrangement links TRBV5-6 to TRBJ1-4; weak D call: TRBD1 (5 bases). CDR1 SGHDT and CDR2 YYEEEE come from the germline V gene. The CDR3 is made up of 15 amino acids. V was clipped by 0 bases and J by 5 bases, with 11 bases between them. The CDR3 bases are TGTGCCAGCAGCTTGGTGCAGGGCCAGAATGAAAAACTGTTTTTT. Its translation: CASSLVQGQNEKLFF.

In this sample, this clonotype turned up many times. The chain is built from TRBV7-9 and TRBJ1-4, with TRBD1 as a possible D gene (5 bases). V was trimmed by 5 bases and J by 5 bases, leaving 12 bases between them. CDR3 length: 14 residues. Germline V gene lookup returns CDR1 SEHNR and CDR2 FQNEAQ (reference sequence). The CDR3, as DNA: TGTGCCAGCAGCCTGGACGGGGGAAATGAAAAACTGTTTTTT. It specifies CASSLDGGNEKLFF.

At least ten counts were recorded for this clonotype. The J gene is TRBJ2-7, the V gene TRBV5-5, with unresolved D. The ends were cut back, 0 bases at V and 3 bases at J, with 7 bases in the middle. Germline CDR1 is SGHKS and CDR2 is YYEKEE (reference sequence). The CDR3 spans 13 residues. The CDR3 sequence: CASSLAVNYEQYF. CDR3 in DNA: TGTGCCAGCAGCTTGGCGGTTAACTACGAGCAGTACTTC.

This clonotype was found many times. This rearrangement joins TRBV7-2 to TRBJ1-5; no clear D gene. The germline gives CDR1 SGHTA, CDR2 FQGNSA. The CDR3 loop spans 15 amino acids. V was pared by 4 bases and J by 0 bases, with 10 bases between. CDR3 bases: TGTGCCAGCAGCTCTCAGAGCACTAGCAATCAGCCCCAGCATTTT. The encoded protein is CASSSQSTSNQPQHF.

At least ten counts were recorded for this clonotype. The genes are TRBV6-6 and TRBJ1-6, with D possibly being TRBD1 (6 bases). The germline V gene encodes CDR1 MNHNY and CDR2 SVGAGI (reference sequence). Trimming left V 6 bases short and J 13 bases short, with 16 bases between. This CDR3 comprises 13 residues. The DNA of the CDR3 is TGTGCCAGCAGCCCGGGGGGCGTTGGTCCCCTCCACTTT. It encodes CASSPGGVGPLHF.